The clone carrying this T cell receptor beta chain was counted a single time. This sample stems from a study of cytomegalovirus exposure and HLA in healthy donors. With 1 base removed from V and 0 bases from J, the gap between germline ends came to 11 bases. Germline V gene sequence: CDR1 MGHDK, CDR2 SYGVNS. This CDR3 comprises 16 residues. Here immunoSEQ multiplex PCR was the method, and the copy in TCRdb shows in-frame clones only, minus some. The sample has about 280,000 clones, approximately 87% seen once. The chain is built from TRBV25-1 and TRBJ2-3, with D perhaps matching TRBD2 (5 bases). The sample consisted of PBMCs. The receptor was derived from a woman between 18 and 30 years old in good health and CMV-seronegative. The CDR3 DNA reads as TGTGCCAGCAGTGAATCTGTCGGGGTGAGCACAGATACGCAGTATTTT. It translates to CASSESVGVSTDTQYF.